Shown below are 25 T cell receptor beta chains from a single sample sequenced in a study of blood T cell repertoires in COVID-19. TCRdb's table, derived via immunoSEQ multiplex PCR, lists solely in-frame clones and lacks some. The top ten clones hold 2.9% of a sample with 200,000 to 250,000 clones, around 80% of them seen once. Sequencing was done on a sample of peripheral blood. All receptors derive from a man between 45 and 60 years old with active or convalescent COVID-19.

This sequence joins TRBV30 and TRBJ1-1; 9 bases fit TRBD1. Germline V gives CDR1 GTSNPN, CDR2 SVGIG (reference sequence). CDR3 length: 14 residues. V lost 3 bases, J lost 4 bases, and 6 bases stayed unmatched. CDR3 loop: CAWSPQGAGTEAFF. Here the CDR3 DNA reads TGTGCCTGGAGCCCACAGGGGGCGGGCACTGAAGCTTTCTTT.

The chain carries TRBV7-2 and TRBJ2-3, with 7 bases lining up with TRBD2. V lost 2 bases, J lost 0 bases, and 5 bases stayed unmatched. The CDR3 is 16 residues long. The germline V gene has CDR1 SGHTA and CDR2 FQGNSA. The CDR3 DNA sequence: TGTGCCAGCAGCTTATGGCTAGCGGAGAGCACAGATACGCAGTATTTT. It codes for CASSLWLAESTDTQYF.

The chain combines TRBV2 with TRBJ1-1; possibly TRBD1 for D (5 bases). V was cut by 3 bases and J by 10 bases, with 12 bases left in between. CDR1 and CDR2 from the germline V gene are SNHLY and FYNNEI. The CDR3 totals 12 residues. DNA for the CDR3: TGTGCCAGCAGTGAGTATCCTCAGGGAGCTTTCTTT. Its protein product is CASSEYPQGAFF.

The chain recombines TRBV7-2 with TRBJ1-6, with 7 positions matching TRBD1. This CDR3 comprises 18 residues. CDR1 and CDR2 (germline): SGHTA, FQGNSA. J lost 7 bases, V lost 1 base, and 13 bases had no gene match. Here the CDR3 reads CASSLVARTGRTNSPLHF. The CDR3 nucleotides read TGTGCCAGCAGCTTAGTGGCCAGGACAGGAAGGACAAATTCACCCCTCCACTTT.

V usage is TRBV6-5 and J usage is TRBJ1-1; D possibly corresponds to TRBD1 (5 bases). This CDR3 has 14 residues. Germline loops: CDR1 MNHEY, CDR2 SVGAGI. V lost 6 bases to trimming and J lost 0 bases, with 11 bases between them. The CDR3, as DNA: TGTGCCAGCAGCACGACAGCCATGAACACTGAAGCTTTCTTT. Translation: CASSTTAMNTEAFF.

The rearrangement links TRBV30 to TRBJ1-2, with 10 bases identical to TRBD1. V was pared by 2 bases and J by 7 bases, with 7 bases of the junction left unmatched. The length of the CDR3 is 14 residues. The germline V gene has CDR1 GTSNPN and CDR2 SVGIG (reference sequence). CDR3 loop: CAWSRGQGWTGYTF. The CDR3 nucleotides are TGTGCCTGGAGTAGGGGACAGGGGTGGACTGGCTACACCTTC.

A single count supports this clone. The gene calls are TRBV19 and TRBJ1-2; 8 bases line up with TRBD1. The CDR3 is made up of 13 amino acids. CDR1 and CDR2 (germline): LNHDA, SQIVND (reference sequence). V was clipped by 3 bases and J by 5 bases; unmatched bases: 2. The chain's CDR3 is CASSMGQVYGYTF. CDR3 coding DNA: TGTGCCAGTAGTATGGGACAGGTTTATGGCTACACCTTC.

The gene calls are TRBV19 and TRBJ2-7, with no clear D. V was shortened by 1 base and J by 5 bases, with 6 bases between the two germline ends. Per the germline V gene, CDR1 is LNHDA and CDR2 is SQIVND (reference sequence). The CDR3 has 12 amino acids. The CDR3 DNA is TGTGCCAGTAGTATAGTTAGCCACGAGCAGTACTTC. Translated: CASSIVSHEQYF.

This chain uses TRBV6-5 with TRBJ2-7; D perhaps matches TRBD1 (9 bases). The CDR3 has 15 amino acids. V lost 5 bases and J 3 bases, leaving 17 bases between the germline ends. The germline CDR1 and CDR2 sequences are MNHEY and SVGAGI. The CDR3: CASSTGGGGIYEQYF. The CDR3 nucleotides read TGTGCCAGCAGTACAGGGGGCGGGGGGATCTACGAGCAGTACTTC.

The V call is TRBV7-2, the J call TRBJ1-1, with D unclear. The V end lost 2 bases, the J end lost 2 bases, and 9 bases lay between the germline ends. CDR1 is SGHTA and CDR2 is FQGNSA in the germline V gene. This CDR3 region has 14 residues. The CDR3 here is CASSLPGINTEAFF. For the CDR3, the DNA is TGTGCCAGCAGCTTACCCGGGATTAACACTGAAGCTTTCTTT.

This chain links TRBV28 with TRBJ1-2; D is perhaps TRBD1 (6 bases). CDR3 size: 13 residues. V lost 5 bases, J lost 4 bases, and 11 bases lay in between. The germline gives CDR1 MDHEN, CDR2 SYDVKM. The CDR3 spells CASSQQGPYGYTF. CDR3 nucleotide sequence: TGTGCCAGCAGTCAACAGGGACCCTATGGCTACACCTTC.

This clone was observed a few times. CDR3 loop: CASSPGGGNTIYF. For the CDR3, the DNA is TGCGCCAGCAGCCCTGGGGGGGGAAACACCATATATTTT. The chain couples TRBV5-1 to TRBJ1-3; D possibly corresponds to TRBD1 (5 bases). CDR1 is SGHRS and CDR2 is YFSETQ in the germline V gene. The CDR3 has 13 amino acids. V was trimmed by 4 bases and J by 4 bases, leaving 9 bases between them.

The chain carries TRBV19 and TRBJ1-6; TRBD1 matches at 8 bases. The CDR3 has 14 amino acids. J was trimmed by 7 bases and V by 7 bases; bases with no gene match: 6. CDR1 is LNHDA and CDR2 is SQIVND in the germline V gene (reference sequence). The CDR3 DNA follows: TGTGCCAGTACCCCGAGACAGGGGAATTCACCCCTCCACTTT. Translating it yields CASTPRQGNSPLHF. Together with reference TRBV19 and TRBJ1-6, the CDR3 gives the full variable domain: DGGITQSPKYLFRKEGQNVTLSCEQNLNHDAMYWYRQDPGQGLRLIYYSQIVNDFQKGDIAEGYSVSREKKESFPLTVTSAQKNPTAFYLCASTPRQGNSPLHFGNGTRLTVT.

V is TRBV15 and J is TRBJ1-5; no definite D call. The CDR3 is 15 residues long. Trimming took off 0 bases at V and 5 bases at J, with 11 bases between the two ends. Germline CDR1 LNHNV, CDR2 YYDKDF (reference sequence). CDR3 residues: CATSRDVAGYQPQHF. The CDR3 region has the DNA TGTGCCACCAGCAGAGATGTGGCAGGCTATCAGCCCCAGCATTTT. Together with reference TRBV15 and TRBJ1-5, the CDR3 gives the full variable domain: DAMVIQNPRYQVTQFGKPVTLSCSQTLNHNVMYWYQQKSSQAPKLLFHYYDKDFNNEADTPDNFQSRRPNTSFCFLDIRSPGLGDTAMYLCATSRDVAGYQPQHFGDGTRLSIL.

V is TRBV7-9 and J is TRBJ2-7; D gene unclear. CDR3 length: 14 residues. The V end lost 2 bases, the J end lost 0 bases, and 8 bases lay between the germline ends. Germline V gives CDR1 SEHNR, CDR2 FQNEAQ (reference sequence). DNA for the CDR3: TGTGCCAGCAGCTTAAGTCAGTTCTCCTACGAGCAGTACTTC. Amino acids: CASSLSQFSYEQYF.

The rearrangement uses TRBV3-1 (or the pseudogene TRBV3-2) and TRBJ1-1; no reliable D call. With 1 base removed from V and 1 base from J, the gap between germline ends came to 10 bases. Germline values: CDR1 LGHDT, CDR2 YNNKEL (reference sequence). CDR3 length equals 15 residues. As DNA, the CDR3 is TGTGCCAGCAGCCAAGTGACGGGAAAGAACACTGAAGCTTTCTTT. Its protein product is CASSQVTGKNTEAFF.

V gene TRBV19 combines with J gene TRBJ1-1; 7 bases are shared with TRBD1. CDR3 length: 14 amino acids. Germline V lookup: CDR1 LNHDA, CDR2 SQIVND (reference sequence). Unmatched junction bases numbered 0, after V lost 2 bases and J lost 0 bases. The CDR3 nucleotides are TGTGCCAGTAGTATACAGGGGGTGAACACTGAAGCTTTCTTT. Translation: CASSIQGVNTEAFF.

This clone has a handful of counts. This sequence joins TRBV19 and TRBJ1-3, with D possibly being TRBD1 (6 bases). The V and J ends lost 10 bases and 1 base respectively, with 32 bases between them. Germline CDR1 is LNHDA and CDR2 is SQIVND (reference sequence). There are 20 residues in the CDR3. CDR3: CAINKHREVSDRPSGNTIYF. The CDR3 DNA sequence: TGTGCCATTAACAAGCACAGGGAAGTTTCGGATCGCCCTTCTGGAAACACCATATATTTT.

The chain is built from TRBV7-9 and TRBJ1-6; 8 bases fit TRBD1. The CDR3 has 15 amino acids. J gave up 10 bases and V 1 base, and 6 bases lay outside the gene matches. Germline V gene lookup returns CDR1 SEHNR and CDR2 FQNEAQ (reference sequence). The CDR3, as DNA: TGTGCCAGCAGCTTAGAGACAGGGGATGGCTCACCCCTCCACTTT. It encodes CASSLETGDGSPLHF.

V is TRBV7-2 and J is TRBJ2-1; TRBD2 is a possible D gene (5 bases). The CDR3 has 13 residues. Trimming took off 1 base at V and 15 bases at J, with 16 bases between the two ends. Looked up from germline, CDR1 is SGHTA and CDR2 is FQGNSA. The CDR3 loop reads CASSLEWLAGRFF. CDR3 sequence (DNA): TGTGCCAGCAGCTTAGAATGGCTAGCAGGTCGGTTCTTC.

V usage is TRBV29-1 and J usage is TRBJ2-7, with 8 bases fitting TRBD1. This CDR3 has 13 residues. J gave up 7 bases and V 1 base, and 6 bases lay outside the gene matches. Germline CDR1 reads SQVTM; CDR2 reads ANQGSEA. CDR3 bases: TGCAGCGTTGAAGGACAGGGGACGAGGGAGCAGTACTTC. Translating gives CSVEGQGTREQYF.

The chain recombines TRBV2 with TRBJ2-3; perhaps TRBD1 as D (6 bases). The germline V gene encodes CDR1 SNHLY and CDR2 FYNNEI. Trimming shortened V by 6 bases and J by 0 bases, and 16 bases separated the two germline ends. This CDR3 spans 16 amino acids. The CDR3 sequence is CASRVLGQSSTDTQYF. The CDR3, as DNA: TGTGCCAGCAGGGTCTTGGGACAATCTAGCACAGATACGCAGTATTTT.

Points on this clone: This sample includes further DNA sequences coding for the same CDR3. The chain employs TRBV12-3 or TRBV12-4 and TRBJ1-2; the D gene is possibly TRBD1 (5 bases). V dropped 6 bases and J dropped 1 base, with 9 bases sitting between them. This CDR3 contains 13 residues. The CDR3 DNA sequence: TGTGCCAGCAGCCCCGACAGTAACTATGGCTACACCTTC. It yields the protein CASSPDSNYGYTF.

The chain couples TRBV28 to TRBJ2-7; D is unclear. Trimming removed 2 bases at V and 0 bases at J, with 5 bases between. The CDR3 consists of 13 residues. Germline assignment: CDR1 MDHEN and CDR2 SYDVKM. The CDR3 here is CASSLTASYEQYF. The CDR3 bases are TGTGCCAGCAGTTTAACAGCCTCCTACGAGCAGTACTTC.

The rearrangement joins TRBV28 to TRBJ1-5; D not certain. V lost 4 bases and J lost 1, with 5 bases in between. The CDR3 is made up of 13 amino acids. Germline CDR1 MDHEN, CDR2 SYDVKM. For the CDR3, the DNA is TGTGCCAGCAGTTCGCTAAGCAATCAGCCCCAGCATTTT. Translated, it gives CASSSLSNQPQHF.